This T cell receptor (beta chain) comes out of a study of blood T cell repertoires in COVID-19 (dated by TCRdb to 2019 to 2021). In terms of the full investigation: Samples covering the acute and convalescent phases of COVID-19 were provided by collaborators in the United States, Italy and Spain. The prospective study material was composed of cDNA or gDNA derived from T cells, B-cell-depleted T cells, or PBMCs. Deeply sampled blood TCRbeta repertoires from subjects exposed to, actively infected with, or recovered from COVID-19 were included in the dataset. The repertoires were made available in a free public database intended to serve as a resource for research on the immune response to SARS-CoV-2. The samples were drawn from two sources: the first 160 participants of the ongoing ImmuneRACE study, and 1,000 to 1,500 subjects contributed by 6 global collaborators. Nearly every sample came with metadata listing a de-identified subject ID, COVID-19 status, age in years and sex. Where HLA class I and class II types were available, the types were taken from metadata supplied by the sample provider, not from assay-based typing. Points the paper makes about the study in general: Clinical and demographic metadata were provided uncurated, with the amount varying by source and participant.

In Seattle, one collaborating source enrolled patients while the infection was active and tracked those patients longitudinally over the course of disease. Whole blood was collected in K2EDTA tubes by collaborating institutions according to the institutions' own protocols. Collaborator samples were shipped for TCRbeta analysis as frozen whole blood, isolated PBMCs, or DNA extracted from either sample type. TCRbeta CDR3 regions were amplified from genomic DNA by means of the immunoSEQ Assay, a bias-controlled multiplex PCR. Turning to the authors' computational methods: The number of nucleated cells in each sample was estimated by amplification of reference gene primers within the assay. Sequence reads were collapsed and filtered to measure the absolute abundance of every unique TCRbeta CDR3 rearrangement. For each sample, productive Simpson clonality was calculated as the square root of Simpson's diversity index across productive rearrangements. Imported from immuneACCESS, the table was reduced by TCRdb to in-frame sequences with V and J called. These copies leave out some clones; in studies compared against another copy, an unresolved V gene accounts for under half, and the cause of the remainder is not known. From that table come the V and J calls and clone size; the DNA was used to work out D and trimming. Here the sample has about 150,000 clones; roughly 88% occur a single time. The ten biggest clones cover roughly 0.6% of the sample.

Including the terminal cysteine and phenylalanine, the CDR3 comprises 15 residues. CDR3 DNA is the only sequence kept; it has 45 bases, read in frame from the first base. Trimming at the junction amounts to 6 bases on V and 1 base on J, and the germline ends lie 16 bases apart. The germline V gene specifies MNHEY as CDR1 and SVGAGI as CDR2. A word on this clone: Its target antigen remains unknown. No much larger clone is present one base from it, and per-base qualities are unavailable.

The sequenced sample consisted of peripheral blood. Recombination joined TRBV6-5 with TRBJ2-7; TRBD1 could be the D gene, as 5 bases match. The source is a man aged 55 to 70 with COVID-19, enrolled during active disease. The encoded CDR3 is CASRPRAGRSYEQYF. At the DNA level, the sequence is TGTGCCAGCAGACCCCGGGCAGGGCGTTCCTACGAGCAGTACTTC.